This TCR beta chain appears in the sequencing data of a study of blood T cell repertoires in COVID-19. Study-level information: Nucleic acid was either cDNA or gDNA, and it came from T cells, B-cell-depleted T cells, or PBMCs.

Here immunoSEQ multiplex PCR was the method, and the copy in TCRdb shows in-frame clones only, minus some. The data hold a few hundred thousand clones, with approximately 90% observed a single time. Trimming cost V 6 bases and J 4 bases; bases outside gene matches: 5. The length of the CDR3 is 12 residues. Germline loops: CDR1 GTSNPN, CDR2 SVGIG (reference sequence). The clonotype was recovered from a woman aged 18-35 years who had recovered from COVID-19. Sequencing was performed on PBMCs or T cells enriched from blood (not recorded which). The rearrangement joins TRBV30 to TRBJ1-2; 7 positions match TRBD1. CDR3 nucleotide sequence: TGTGCCTGTAGACAGGGATCCTATGGCTACACCTTC. This codes for CACRQGSYGYTF.